This TCR beta chain was sequenced during a study of blood T cell repertoires in COVID-19. Study-wide context: The samples span acute and convalescent COVID-19 from the United States, Italy and Spain. T cells, B-cell-depleted T cells, or PBMCs supplied cDNA or gDNA.

Per the authors' pipeline: Amplification of reference gene primers provided the estimated nucleated cell counts. Data came from immunoSEQ multiplex PCR; TCRdb stores just in-frame clones and leaves some out. D and trimming come from the DNA, and the V and J calls and clone size come from that table. The repertoire holds over 75,000 clones, with around 83% as singletons. CDR1 is SGDLS, CDR2 YYNGEE, per germline. The germline V and J ends were trimmed by 3 bases and 7 bases, with 9 bases remaining between them. The CDR3 is 12 amino acids. J is TRBJ2-3 and V is TRBV9; maybe TRBD1 (5 bases). Sequences were obtained from peripheral blood. This TCR was recovered from a woman in her fifties or sixties with acute or convalescent COVID-19. The CDR3 here is CASSDTGYTQYF. CDR3 bases: TGTGCCAGCAGCGACACAGGTTATACGCAGTATTTT.